The source of this TCR beta chain is a study of human T cells and chemical hapten exposure. The sample holds a few counts of this clonotype. The germline V and J ends were trimmed by 11 bases and 4 bases, with 14 bases remaining between them. Germline-derived CDR1 and CDR2 are SGHDN and FVKESK. The CDR3 contains 13 residues. TCRdb reanalysed the RACE reads using MiXCR and keeps one entry per CDR3 protein. The sample includes about 360,000 distinct CDR3 sequences, 4.8% seen only once; the top ten take under 3%. The time point here: patch test 1, 2 weeks after DPC sensitization. Treatment: therapeutic diphenylcyclopropenone sensitization with weekly scalp DPC.

V is TRBV14 and J is TRBJ2-2; D possibly corresponds to TRBD2 (6 bases). The input for sequencing was whole blood, taken in connection with sensitization to the hapten diphenylcyclopropenone (DPC). The TCR originated in a woman aged 45-65 years with alopecia areata. Some clones in this sample may be carry-over from other donors' samples. CDR3 protein: CAGRDSSTGELFF. The CDR3 DNA is TGTGCCGGACGGGACTCCAGCACCGGGGAGCTGTTTTTT.